The subject of this entry is one TCR beta chain. Its specificity is not known. The authors reverse transcribed all of the isolated RNA, so sequencing captured expressed TCRB transcripts. Clones were sequenced by immunoSEQ multiplex PCR, and TCRdb holds only the in-frame ones, with some missing. The sample holds about 53,000 clones, 52% seen once. The sample comes from a study of beta chain features in type 1 diabetes. Study-level findings and limits: Compared to healthy donors, patients appeared to have naive, central memory and Treg TCRB repertoires that were more alike. All four CD4+ subsets from Type 1 diabetes patients carried moderately but significantly shorter TCRB CDR3s. With patients and controls alike, PCR might favor shorter templates to an equal degree.

The CDR3 is 18 amino acids. V was cut by 1 base and J by 0 bases, with 18 bases left in between. Germline CDR1 is LNHNV and CDR2 is YYDKDF (reference sequence). CD4+ naive, central memory, regulatory and stem cell-like memory cells were sorted via CD45RO/CCR7/CD25/CD127/CD95/CD27. The authors obtained over 95% purity in all sorted populations. The clonotype was recovered from a woman between 40 and 55 years old with type 1 diabetes. The chain recombines TRBV15 with TRBJ2-5, with D perhaps TRBD2 (5 bases). The sequenced material came from Tregs from blood. The CDR3 is CATSRALGLSDYQETQYF. The CDR3 DNA sequence: TGTGCCACCAGCAGAGCCCTAGGACTTTCGGACTACCAAGAGACCCAGTACTTC.